This entry lists 3 T cell receptor beta chains sequenced from one sample in a study of Ad26.COV2.S vaccination and SARS-CoV-2 variants. The treatment denotes: roughly 19 received Ad26.COV2.S at low or high dose, single or two shots; roughly five received placebo; per-sample allocation not given. Samples were taken on day 63 after the first vaccine or placebo injection. Produced via immunoSEQ multiplex PCR; TCRdb's table is partial and in-frame only. This table has 430,000 or so clones, nearly 90% appearing once. The sample was peripheral blood, taken in a trial of Ad26.COV2.S vaccine versus placebo. The receptor set was obtained from a person between 18 and 59 years old who received the Ad26.COV2.S COVID-19 vaccine or a placebo.

The chain couples TRBV4-3 to TRBJ2-2; D perhaps matches TRBD2 (5 bases). Germline CDR1 LGHNA, CDR2 YSLEER. Trimming removed 5 bases from V and 7 bases from J, with 17 bases in between. This CDR3 spans 15 amino acids. The CDR3 region has the DNA TGCGCCAGCAGCTGGGCACTTAAAGGAGGCGGGGAGCTGTTTTTT. Translation gives CASSWALKGGGELFF.

The chain employs TRBV28 and TRBJ2-6; D gene unclear. V was clipped by 6 bases and J by 1 base, with 10 bases between them. The V gene's germline CDR1 is MDHEN and CDR2 SYDVKM. This CDR3 contains 15 residues. In DNA form, the CDR3 reads TGTGCCAGCAGGAGTAGGTTTTCTGGGGCCAACGTCCTGACTTTC. Its translation is CASRSRFSGANVLTF.

The chain combines TRBV11-3 with TRBJ2-1, with D unresolved. Trimming took off 0 bases at V and 9 bases at J, with 12 bases between the two ends. The V gene's germline CDR1 is SGHNT and CDR2 YENEEA. This CDR3 is built from 14 residues. CDR3 amino acids: CASSLDQGPREQFF. In DNA, the CDR3 is TGTGCCAGCAGCTTAGATCAAGGGCCCCGTGAGCAGTTCTTC.